This is a list of T cell receptor beta chains from one sample in a study of cytomegalovirus exposure and HLA in healthy donors. Profiling relied on immunoSEQ multiplex PCR, and the TCRdb table lists in-frame clones only, not all of them. The sample has approximately 99,000 clones; about four fifths are singletons. Input material: PBMCs. These receptors originate from a man aged 35 to 55 in good health and CMV-seropositive. Each CDR3 is given with its conserved first and last residue. A D gene is named only where the DNA matches it firmly. Expanded clones get a size class; other rows say once, few or many, or leave the size out.

>few|TRBV6-6|TRBJ1-4|TRBD1
CASKLGTGENEKLFF
TGTGCCAGCAAGCTCGGGACAGGAGAAAATGAAAAACTGTTTTTT
>-|TRBV5-6|TRBJ2-5|-
CASSLTGQRGETQYF
TGTGCCAGCAGCTTGACAGGACAGAGGGGCGAGACCCAGTACTTC
>-|TRBV14|TRBJ2-7|-
CASSQVGRERKGQYF
TGTGCCAGCAGCCAAGTTGGCCGGGAGAGAAAGGGGCAGTACTTC
>-|TRBV6-1|TRBJ1-1|-
CASTKETAEAFF
TGTGCCAGCACCAAGGAGACCGCTGAAGCTTTCTTT
>-|TRBV19|TRBJ1-6|-
CASRWENNSPLHF
TGTGCCAGTAGATGGGAGAATAATTCACCCCTCCACTTT
>-|TRBV11-2|TRBJ1-3|-
CASSPLALLGGGSGNTIYF
TGTGCCAGCAGCCCACTAGCCCTCCTCGGGGGAGGCTCTGGAAACACCATATATTTT
>-|TRBV6-5|TRBJ1-5|-
CASSYSGENQPQHF
TGTGCCAGCAGTTACTCTGGGGAGAATCAGCCCCAGCATTTT
>-|TRBV15|TRBJ2-7|TRBD2
CATSRGLAGVEQYF
TGTGCCACCAGCCGGGGACTAGCGGGGGTCGAGCAGTACTTC
>once|TRBV9|TRBJ1-3|TRBD1
CASSPGQGSGNTIYF
TGTGCCAGCAGCCCGGGACAGGGCTCTGGAAACACCATATATTTT
>few|TRBV5-1|TRBJ2-5|TRBD2
CASSLEWNSGTGTQYF
TGCGCCAGCAGCTTGGAGTGGAATAGCGGGACCGGGACCCAGTACTTC
>-|TRBV18|TRBJ1-1|-
CASSPLAPEVGTEAFF
TGTGCCAGCTCACCATTGGCCCCGGAGGTCGGCACTGAAGCTTTCTTT
>few|TRBV30|TRBJ1-2|TRBD1
CAWSPGGLIPHNYGYTF
TGTGCCTGGAGCCCAGGGGGCCTAATCCCTCATAACTATGGCTACACCTTC
>-|TRBV7-9|TRBJ1-2|TRBD1
CASSQQGAVGYTF
TGTGCCAGCAGCCAACAGGGGGCTGTTGGCTACACCTTC
>-|TRBV13|TRBJ1-2|TRBD1
CASSLGQGANYGYTF
TGTGCCAGCAGCTTGGGACAGGGGGCAAACTATGGCTACACCTTC
>-|TRBV2|TRBJ2-7|-
CASSGGPGTEQYF
TGTGCCAGCAGTGGGGGGCCCGGGACGGAGCAGTACTTC
>-|TRBV16|TRBJ2-7|-
CASSHRDRTYEQYF
TGTGCCAGCAGCCATCGCGACAGGACCTACGAGCAGTACTTC
>-|TRBV12-5|TRBJ1-5|-
CASGFLTEDQPQHF
TGTGCTAGTGGTTTCCTGACTGAGGATCAGCCCCAGCATTTT
>once|TRBV7-9|TRBJ1-1|-
CASSQPEDGYTEAFF
TGTGCCAGCAGCCAACCCGAGGATGGGTACACTGAAGCTTTCTTT
>few|TRBV5-1|TRBJ2-1|TRBD1
CASSSGTGANEQFF
TGCGCCAGCAGCTCCGGGACAGGGGCGAATGAGCAGTTCTTC
>-|TRBV19|TRBJ2-5|TRBD2
CASSLGWGLAEQETQYF
TGTGCCAGTAGTTTAGGTTGGGGACTAGCGGAACAAGAGACCCAGTACTTC
>-|TRBV5-1|TRBJ1-4|TRBD1
CASKGGQGLLGKKLFF
TGCGCCTCAAAAGGGGGACAGGGTCTGTTAGGTAAAAAACTGTTTTTT
>-|TRBV19|TRBJ2-6|TRBD1
CASQGVSGANVLTF
TGTGCCAGCCAGGGGGTCTCTGGGGCCAACGTCCTGACTTTC
>-|TRBV7-8|TRBJ2-3|-
CASSSPGERLADTQYF
TGTGCCAGCAGCTCCCCCGGGGAGCGTCTCGCAGATACGCAGTATTTT